One and the same sample provided the 25 T cell receptor beta chains below, sequenced in a study of immune evolution from preneoplasia to lung adenocarcinoma (dated by TCRdb to about 2021). Libraries were constructed by the immunoSEQ multiplex PCR assay. Held by TCRdb, this immuneACCESS table contains in-frame sequences only and omits some clones. Under half of the omission traces to an unresolved V gene where checked; the cause of the rest is unknown. The sample table records 9,500 to 14,000 clones; more than 60% of these occur just once. The ten largest clones capture 3% to 5% of the sample. Material for sequencing was FFPE minimally invasive lung adenocarcinoma tissue. The sample's cell subset or site label is to be understood as: micro-invasive lung adenocarcinoma (MIA). The receptors originated from a person aged 60-79 years with lung adenocarcinoma.

The J gene is TRBJ2-5, the V gene TRBV29-1, with 8 bases aligning to TRBD1. Germline V CDR1 and CDR2: SQVTM, ANQGSEA. The CDR3 covers 12 residues. With V trimmed by 1 base and J by 9 bases, 4 bases remained unmatched. The CDR3 spells CSVEAGGLAQYF. The CDR3 DNA reads TGCAGCGTTGAAGCAGGGGGCTTGGCCCAGTACTTC.

The rearrangement links TRBV9 to TRBJ2-5; D may be TRBD2 (5 bases). Germline V gene sequence: CDR1 SGDLS, CDR2 YYNGEE. V lost 0 bases and J 5 bases, leaving 14 bases between the germline ends. This CDR3 spans 15 amino acids. This CDR3 is CASSVDVRGGETQYF. Written as DNA, the CDR3 is TGTGCCAGCAGCGTAGATGTCCGGGGTGGGGAGACCCAGTACTTC.

The rearrangement joins TRBV5-1 to TRBJ1-2, with D tentatively TRBD1 (5 bases). This CDR3 contains 15 residues. Trimming removed 3 bases at V and 1 base at J, with 13 bases between. CDR1 and CDR2 from the germline V gene are SGHRS and YFSETQ. The CDR3 is CASSSGLGDNYGYTF. CDR3 sequence (DNA): TGCGCCAGCAGCTCGGGGTTAGGGGATAACTATGGCTACACCTTC.

The J gene is TRBJ2-2, the V gene TRBV29-1, with D possibly TRBD1 on 6 matching bases. The CDR3 sequence is 13 residues long. Trimming took off 7 bases at V and 8 bases at J, with 17 bases between the two ends. Germline V gene sequence: CDR1 SQVTM, CDR2 ANQGSEA. CDR3 sequence: CSGLTGPGGELFF. CDR3 bases: TGCAGCGGGCTGACAGGACCTGGGGGGGAGCTGTTTTTT.

This clone was picked up one time. The rearrangement uses TRBV5-4 and TRBJ2-6, with 12 bases that match TRBD1. CDR1 and CDR2 from the germline V gene are SGHNT and YYREEE (reference sequence). V was pared by 3 bases and J by 4 bases, with 8 bases of the junction left unmatched. CDR3 length: 18 amino acids. CDR3 loop: CASSSGTGGASGANVLTF. Written as DNA, the CDR3 is TGTGCCAGCAGCTCTGGGACAGGGGGCGCCTCCGGGGCCAACGTCCTGACTTTC. Filled out from reference TRBV5-4 and TRBJ2-6, the complete variable domain reads ETGVTQSPTHLIKTRGQQVTLRCSSQSGHNTVSWYQQALGQGPQFIFQYYREEENGRGNFPPRFSGLQFPNYSSELNVNALELDDSALYLCASSSGTGGASGANVLTFGAGSRLTVL.

The rearrangement links TRBV28 to TRBJ2-1; 7 nucleotides agree with TRBD1. With 6 bases clipped from V and 5 bases from J, the junction kept 13 bases outside the gene matches. The CDR3 spans 16 residues. Germline values: CDR1 MDHEN, CDR2 SYDVKM. This CDR3 reads CASRLKMDRLNNEQFF. The CDR3 bases are TGTGCCAGCAGGCTAAAAATGGACAGGTTAAACAATGAGCAGTTCTTC.

The V and J genes are TRBV9 and TRBJ2-1; 11 bases line up with TRBD2. CDR1 is SGDLS and CDR2 is YYNGEE in the germline V gene. Germline trimming cut 4 bases from V and 4 bases from J; bases unmatched to any gene: 7. The CDR3 totals 16 residues. The CDR3 here is CASSPKGLAVYNEQFF. In DNA form, the CDR3 reads TGTGCCAGCAGCCCTAAGGGACTAGCGGTATACAATGAGCAGTTCTTC.

This clone appeared a few times. The chain combines TRBV7-8 with TRBJ1-1, with a weak D call TRBD1 (6 bases). V gave up 4 bases and J gave up 1 base, with 7 bases separating them. Per germline, CDR1 SGHVS and CDR2 FQNEAQ. The CDR3 is made up of 13 amino acids. The chain's CDR3 is CASSSGANTEAFF. CDR3 DNA sequence: TGTGCCAGCAGCTCGGGGGCGAACACTGAAGCTTTCTTT.

The CDR3: CASSVDRGDTQYF. The CDR3, as DNA: TGTGCCAGCAGCGTCGATCGGGGGGATACGCAGTATTTT. The chain carries TRBV7-8 and TRBJ2-3; D is perhaps TRBD2 (6 bases). The CDR3 runs 13 residues. V was trimmed by 5 bases and J by 6 bases, leaving 12 bases between them. Germline CDR1 is SGHVS and CDR2 is FQNEAQ.

The rearrangement uses TRBV27 and TRBJ2-1; D might be TRBD1 (6 bases). The CDR3 is made up of 16 amino acids. Trimming took off 8 bases at V and 0 bases at J, with 17 bases between the two ends. Germline V gene sequence: CDR1 MNHEY, CDR2 SMNVEV (reference sequence). CDR3 bases: TGTGCCAGCCAGGACCCAAGGGGGAGCTCCTACAATGAGCAGTTCTTC. Its translation: CASQDPRGSSYNEQFF.

This clone appeared a single time. This chain links TRBV7-9 with TRBJ2-7; a possible D gene is TRBD1 (6 bases). CDR3 length equals 12 residues. Per germline, CDR1 SEHNR and CDR2 FQNEAQ (reference sequence). The ends were cut back, 5 bases at V and 7 bases at J, with 12 bases in the middle. Here the CDR3 reads CASSVPRGEQYF. DNA of the CDR3: TGTGCCAGCAGCGTCCCCAGGGGAGAGCAGTACTTC.

The rearrangement joins TRBV30 to TRBJ2-7; 8 bases align to TRBD2. The CDR3 extends over 14 amino acids. Germline CDR1 is GTSNPN and CDR2 is SVGIG (reference sequence). V shed 4 bases and J 6 bases; nucleotides not matched to a gene: 11. Written as DNA, the CDR3 is TGTGCCTGGAATCAAGCGGGAGATCTTCGCGAGCAGTACTTC. Encoded protein: CAWNQAGDLREQYF.

The V gene is TRBV4-1, the J gene TRBJ2-1; the D gene is possibly TRBD1 (6 bases). Looked up from germline, CDR1 is MGHRA and CDR2 is YSYEKL. Deletions cut 1 base from V and 0 bases from J, with 16 bases between. There are 18 residues in the CDR3. In DNA, the CDR3 is TGCGCCAGCAGCCAAGCCGCGCAGGGGATAAGCTCCTACAATGAGCAGTTCTTC. It encodes CASSQAAQGISSYNEQFF.

The genes are TRBV6-1 and TRBJ2-1; possibly TRBD2 for D (6 bases). CDR1 and CDR2 (germline): MNHNS, SASEGT. V lost 7 bases to trimming and J lost 4 bases, with 14 bases between them. The CDR3 is made up of 14 amino acids. CDR3 bases: TGTGCCAGCACCCCGGGACTGGCTTACAATGAGCAGTTCTTC. It is translated as CASTPGLAYNEQFF.

V is TRBV2 and J is TRBJ1-1, with D possibly being TRBD1 (6 bases). Per germline, CDR1 SNHLY and CDR2 FYNNEI. Trimming cost V 5 bases and J 10 bases, with 17 bases left between them. The CDR3 has 13 amino acids. The CDR3 DNA follows: TGTGCCAGCAGTTATACCAGAGAAGGGGGAGCTTTCTTT. Amino acids: CASSYTREGGAFF.

The chain combines TRBV2 with TRBJ1-5; D is unresolved. This CDR3 region has 19 residues. The V and J ends lost 6 bases and 0 bases respectively, with 24 bases between them. Looked up from germline, CDR1 is SNHLY and CDR2 is FYNNEI. The CDR3 DNA is TGTGCCAGCAGCCTTAGGCGGGAAATAGGCGTAAATAGCAATCAGCCCCAGCATTTT. It is translated as CASSLRREIGVNSNQPQHF.

V gene TRBV6-4 combines with J gene TRBJ2-1, with 9 positions matching TRBD1. The J segment lost 8 bases and the V segment lost 6 bases, leaving 5 bases of the junction unmatched. The CDR3 runs 13 residues. Per germline, CDR1 MRHNA and CDR2 SNTAGT. CDR3 DNA: TGTGCCAGCAGCGATGGACAGGGGTATGAGCAGTTCTTC. Protein product: CASSDGQGYEQFF.

V is TRBV4-1 and J is TRBJ1-5; D is undetermined. Trimming pared 0 bases from V and 7 bases from J, leaving 7 bases between. Germline V gene lookup returns CDR1 MGHRA and CDR2 YSYEKL. The CDR3 contains 13 residues. In nucleotides, the CDR3 is TGCGCCAGCAGCCAAGAGAGTTACCAGCCCCAGCATTTT. Translation: CASSQESYQPQHF.

This clone was recorded a few times. The chain carries TRBV29-1 and TRBJ1-5, with D hard to call. Germline V CDR1 and CDR2: SQVTM, ANQGSEA. Between the trimmed V and J ends, which lost 2 bases and 7 bases, there was a span of 12 bases. There are 13 residues in the CDR3. This chain's CDR3 is CSVESGLGQPQHF. In DNA form, the CDR3 reads TGCAGCGTTGAATCTGGGCTTGGGCAGCCCCAGCATTTT. Complete variable domain (other parts from reference TRBV29-1 and TRBJ1-5): SAVISQKPSRDICQRGTSLTIQCQVDSQVTMMFWYRQQPGQSLTLIATANQGSEATYESGFVIDKFPISRPNLTFSTLTVSNMSPEDSSIYLCSVESGLGQPQHFGDGTRLSIL.

This chain connects TRBV6-5 to TRBJ2-1, with 11 bases fitting TRBD2. Germline V gene data show CDR1 as MNHEY and CDR2 as SVGAGI. The CDR3 sequence is 15 residues long. V was pared by 6 bases and J by 9 bases, with 10 bases of the junction left unmatched. The CDR3 coding sequence is TGTGCCAGCAGCCGTAGCGGGGGGGCGAATACTGAGCAGTTCTTC. This translates into CASSRSGGANTEQFF.

This clone was recorded once. V is TRBV7-2 and J is TRBJ2-3; 7 bases align to TRBD2. Unmatched junction bases numbered 9, after V lost 4 bases and J lost 2 bases. Germline loops: CDR1 SGHTA, CDR2 FQGNSA. The CDR3 loop spans 16 amino acids. CDR3 sequence reads: CASSSYRRGFTDTQYF. The CDR3 nucleotides are TGTGCCAGCAGCTCTTATCGGCGGGGGTTCACAGATACGCAGTATTTT.

The chain carries TRBV19 and TRBJ1-1; the D gene is possibly TRBD1 (5 bases). V lost 2 bases and J 5 bases, leaving 15 bases between the germline ends. Germline V gene data show CDR1 as LNHDA and CDR2 as SQIVND (reference sequence). This CDR3 spans 15 amino acids. The CDR3 protein is CASSINGALGTEAFF. DNA for the CDR3: TGTGCCAGTAGTATAAATGGGGCTCTGGGGACTGAAGCTTTCTTT.

The chain uses TRBV19 and TRBJ1-1; D remains ambiguous. V dropped 5 bases and J dropped 0 bases, with 25 bases sitting between them. Germline-derived CDR1 and CDR2 are LNHDA and SQIVND (reference sequence). The CDR3 is 19 amino acids. CDR3: CASSRWTCLLRSMNTEAFF. The CDR3 DNA follows: TGTGCCAGTAGTCGGTGGACCTGCCTCCTAAGATCTATGAACACTGAAGCTTTCTTT.

The gene calls are TRBV19 and TRBJ1-5, with D perhaps matching TRBD1 (5 bases). CDR3 length: 15 residues. Trimming removed 10 bases at V and 2 bases at J, with 18 bases between. Germline loops: CDR1 LNHDA, CDR2 SQIVND (reference sequence). CDR3 protein: CATSTGGWGNQPQHF. DNA of the CDR3: TGTGCCACCTCAACGGGGGGTTGGGGCAATCAGCCCCAGCATTTT.

In this sample, this clone turned up once. The V gene is TRBV7-2, the J gene TRBJ2-1; D remains ambiguous. The CDR3 length is 12 residues. V lost 5 bases and J 9 bases, leaving 11 bases between the germline ends. The germline V gene encodes CDR1 SGHTA and CDR2 FQGNSA. The DNA of the CDR3 is TGTGCCAGCAGCGGACCTGGGCGTGAGCAGTTCTTC. Translated, it gives CASSGPGREQFF.